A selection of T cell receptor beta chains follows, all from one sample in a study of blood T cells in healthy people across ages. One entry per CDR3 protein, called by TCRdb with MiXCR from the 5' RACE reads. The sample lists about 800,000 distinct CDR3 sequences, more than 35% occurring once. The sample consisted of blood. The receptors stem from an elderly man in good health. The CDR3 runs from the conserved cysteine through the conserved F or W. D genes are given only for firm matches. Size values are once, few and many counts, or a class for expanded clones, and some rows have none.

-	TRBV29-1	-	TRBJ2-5	TGCAGCGTTGAAGCAGGGCCGAACCGACCGGGAGAGACCCAGTACTTC	CSVEAGPNRPGETQYF
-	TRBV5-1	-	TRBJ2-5	TGCGCCAGCAGCTTGGATCACGTTGAAGAGACCCAGTACTTC	CASSLDHVEETQYF
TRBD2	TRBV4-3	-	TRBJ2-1	TGCGCCAGCGCAACGGGAGGCACCAACAATGAGCAGTTCTTC	CASATGGTNNEQFF
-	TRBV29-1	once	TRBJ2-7	TGCAGCACCGTACAGGGCCAAGGGTCCTACGAGCAGTACTTC	CSTVQGQGSYEQYF
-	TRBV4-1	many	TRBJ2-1	TGCGCCAGCAGCCAAGAAACCCTGGGATCGGGTGACGATGAGCAGTTCTTC	CASSQETLGSGDDEQFF
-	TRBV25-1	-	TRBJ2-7	TGTGCCAGCAGTGGCCGGACAAAGGTTTACGACGAGCAGTACTTC	CASSGRTKVYDEQYF
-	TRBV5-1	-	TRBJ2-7	TGCGCCAGCAGGGTCGGAGGCGAGCAGTACTTC	CASRVGGEQYF
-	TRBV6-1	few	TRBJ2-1	TGTGCCAGCAGTGACGCAGGTTCGAGCTCCTACAATGAGCAGTTCTTC	CASSDAGSSSYNEQFF
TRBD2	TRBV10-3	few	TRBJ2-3	TGTGCCATCAGTGATGGGACTAGCGGGATGGACACAGATACGCAGTATTTT	CAISDGTSGMDTDTQYF
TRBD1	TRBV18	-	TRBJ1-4	TGTGCCAGCTCCCTCGGGACAGCCTCAACTAATGAAAAACTGTTTTTT	CASSLGTASTNEKLFF
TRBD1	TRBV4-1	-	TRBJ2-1	TGCGCCAGCAGCCGCCCCCAGGGGGATGAGCAGTTCTTC	CASSRPQGDEQFF
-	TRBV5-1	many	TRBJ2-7	TGCGCCAGCAGCTTGGGGTCGACAGAATTGCAGTACTTC	CASSLGSTELQYF
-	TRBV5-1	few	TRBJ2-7	TGCGCCAGCAGCTTGGAGTCAGTCGGAATTTCCTACGAGCAGTACTTC	CASSLESVGISYEQYF
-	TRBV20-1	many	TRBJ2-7	TGCAGTGTCGGTAACGGAGGGTACGAGCAGTACTTC	CSVGNGGYEQYF
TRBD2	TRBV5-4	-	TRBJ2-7	TGTGCCAGCAGCACTAGCGGGGTCTACGAGCAGTACTTC	CASSTSGVYEQYF
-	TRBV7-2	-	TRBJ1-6	TGTGCCAGCAGCCCGAGGGACCTGGGGGGTTCACCCCTCCACTTT	CASSPRDLGGSPLHF
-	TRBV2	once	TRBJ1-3	TGTGCCAGCAGTTCGGGACGAAACACCATATATTTT	CASSSGRNTIYF
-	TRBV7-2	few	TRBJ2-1	TGTGCCAGCAGCCCCGGGACAGCGAGAATCTTTGCGGGAGGCCAGCAGTTCTTC	CASSPGTARIFAGGQQFF
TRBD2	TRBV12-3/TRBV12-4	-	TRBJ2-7	TGTGCCAGCGGTACTAGCGGGAAATACAATGAGCAGTACTTC	CASGTSGKYNEQYF
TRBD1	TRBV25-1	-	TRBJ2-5	TGTGCCAGCAGTGAAGGACAGGCAACCCAAGAGACCCAGTACTTC	CASSEGQATQETQYF
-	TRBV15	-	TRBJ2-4	TGTGCCACCAGCAGAGAAATAAGGACGGACATTCAGTACTTC	CATSREIRTDIQYF
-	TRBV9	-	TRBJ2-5	TGTGCCAGCAGCGCTAAGGGACACCCCTCGGGGGAGACCCAGTACTTC	CASSAKGHPSGETQYF
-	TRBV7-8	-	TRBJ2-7	TGTGCCAGCAGCCCTCCCGACAGAGTAATCGAGCAGTACTTC	CASSPPDRVIEQYF
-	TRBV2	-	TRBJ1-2	TGTGCCAGCAGTGGTTCGGGTGCTAACTATGGCTACACCTTC	CASSGSGANYGYTF
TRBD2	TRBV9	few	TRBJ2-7	TGTGCCAGCAGCCAGGGACTAGCGGAGCCCTACGAGCAGTACTTC	CASSQGLAEPYEQYF
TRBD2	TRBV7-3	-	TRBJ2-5	TGTGCCAGCAGCCTGGGACTAGCGGGAGGGTTGGAGACCCAGTACTTC	CASSLGLAGGLETQYF
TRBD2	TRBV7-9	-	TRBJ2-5	TGTGCCAGCAGCTTTCTACTCCTAGCGGGAGAAGAGACCCAGTACTTC	CASSFLLLAGEETQYF
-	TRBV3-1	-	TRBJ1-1	TGTGCCAGCAGCATACAGGAGAGGAACACTGAAGCTTTCTTT	CASSIQERNTEAFF
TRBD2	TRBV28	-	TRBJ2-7	TGTGCCAGCAGTTCCCCTGGGGCTAGCGGGAGTCCATACGAGCAGTACTTC	CASSSPGASGSPYEQYF